This T cell receptor (beta chain) was sequenced for a study of tumor-infiltrating lymphocytes in primary liver carcinoma. The germline V gene encodes CDR1 LGHNA and CDR2 YNFKEQ. CDR3 length equals 9 residues. Study findings and constraints: The top-250-clone fraction was significantly higher in tumors than in blood (p = 0.039). Paired tumor-adjacent and tumor-blood samples overlapped less than tumor region pairs did.

Joint extraction of RNA and DNA used roughly 20-33 mg of bulk tissue that was unsorted. Surgeons treated the primary liver carcinoma of the patients by surgical resection. Using a constant-region primer together with ProtoScript II reverse transcriptase, TCR beta cDNA was made from around 500 ng of total RNA. For TCR beta, libraries were produced by three nested multiplex PCR rounds using slightly modified ARM-PCR. Each of the first two PCR rounds ran approximately 9 cycles with TRBV1-TRBV30 forward and C-beta reverse primers. TCRdb fed the multiplex PCR reads into MiXCR, producing one record per CDR3 protein. The sample carries about 99,000 distinct CDR3 sequences, 55% to 70% recorded once. A word on this clonotype: No antigen is known for it. At one boundary the junction diverges from the germline segment, which might be a read error.

The sequencing sample was made of liver tumor tissue from sampling region 5. Subset here: tumor region T5, tumor centre. V gene TRBV4-2 combines with J gene TRBJ2-2, with a weak D call TRBD2 (5 bases). This clonotype was obtained from a woman aged 55-75 years with primary liver carcinoma and hepatitis B virus infection. The CDR3, as DNA: TGTGGGAATACCGGGGAGCTGTCTTTT. It codes for CGNTGELSF.